A single TCR beta chain is shown here with its context. The antigen is not known. The CDR3 runs to 18 residues. Between the trimmed V and J ends, which lost 3 bases and 0 bases, there was a span of 18 bases. Germline assignment: CDR1 MDHEN and CDR2 SYDVKM. Data came from immunoSEQ multiplex PCR; TCRdb stores just in-frame clones and leaves some out. Altogether 140,000 to 150,000 clones are present, roughly 91% being singletons, with the ten largest covering 7.5% to 9.5%. The sample comes from a study of T cell responses to AZD1222 COVID-19 vaccine. Study information: Analyses pooled second doses at about 4 or about 12 weeks.

Whole-study findings and limits: In all cases, repertoires were sampled only after the peak T cell response. Vaccine-related CD4 TCRs covered spike, predominating at 160-218 and 743-854.

This receptor was identified in an adult in good health. The starting material was peripheral blood, obtained on day 0 of AZD1222 vaccination. V usage is TRBV28 and J usage is TRBJ1-5, with D unresolved. As DNA, the CDR3 is TGTGCCAGCAGTTTCCAGACCCACTCTAGGCTTAGCAATCAGCCCCAGCATTTT. Its translation: CASSFQTHSRLSNQPQHF.